This T cell receptor (beta chain) is drawn from a study of T cells in localized non-small cell lung cancer (TCRdb year 2020). At the level of the whole study: The study analyzed T cell repertoires of 236 early-stage NSCLC patients, comparing tumors and uninvolved tumor-adjacent lungs. The cohort was made up of about 240 treatment-naive NSCLC patients whose localized lung tumors had been resected. NSCLC patients had a mean age of roughly 64 years, and more than 120 were male and 107 female.

A note on this clone: The antigen it recognizes is unknown. Base qualities are not at hand, and no much larger clone is one base apart.

The cysteine opens and the phenylalanine closes a CDR3 of 11 amino acids. The DNA shown is the 33-base CDR3, in frame from base 1. CDR1 and CDR2 (SNHLY, FYNNEI) derive from the germline V gene. The V and J ends are trimmed by 8 bases and 3 bases, leaving 7 bases between them. What the work shows at the level of the full study, not this receptor alone: Because of the exploratory design, TCR variables were selected using unadjusted p-values without false-discovery rate correction. Higher T cell density in blood was associated with longer overall survival, whereas higher clonality in adjacent lung was associated with shorter survival. A median of about 61 of the top 100 tumor clones turned up in the paired uninvolved adjacent lung, and 25 to 35 of those clones also ranked among the top 100 of that same adjacent lung. Because multi-region tumor sequencing was not done, intratumor heterogeneity could not be ruled out. Uninvolved tumor-adjacent lung showed the highest T cell clonality, higher than tumor, which suggests more focused antigenic responses in the uninvolved tumor-adjacent lung.

At diagnosis, tumor, uninvolved tumor-adjacent lung and peripheral blood were collected and then preserved as a mix of FFPE and fresh-frozen material. Blood samples were analyzed as peripheral blood mononuclear cells for TCR repertoire profiling. TCR beta CDR3 regions were sequenced from DNA using the immunoSEQ Assay. In the authors' own workflow: T cell density was computed as TCR beta template counts normalized to usable DNA estimated by amplifying housekeeping genes. The preseqR package was used to estimate richness by extrapolating to 400,000 templates for PBMC samples and to 120,000 templates for tissue samples. Clonality was defined by subtracting Pielou's evenness from one. Differential abundance testing on productive amino-acid clonotypes, with a minimum total count of 5 and an alpha of 0.1, was used to identify tissue-enriched TCRs. The Jaccard Index and the Morisita Overlap Index were used to measure repertoire overlap between compartments. TCR beta CDR3s were clustered by GLIPH together with public tetramer-defined viral CDR3s, and at least three viral sequences plus V-gene enrichment were required for viral motifs. Sourced from immuneACCESS, this table was stored by TCRdb with only in-frame sequences that have V and J called. A share of the clones is absent; for the studies checked, an unresolved V gene accounts for under half, and the remainder has no known explanation. That table supplies the V and J calls and clone size; D and trimming were determined from the DNA. The sample table holds about 26,000 clones, of which approximately 81% were seen once. Together, the top ten hold 9.5% to 10% of the sample.

The sequence was collected from a man between 40 and 70 years old with stage III squamous cell lung carcinoma. The chain links TRBV2 with TRBJ1-1; too little of a D gene remains to name it. This material consisted of peripheral blood, taken before any cancer treatment. DNA sequence: TGTGCCAGCCAAGTCTACACTGAAGCTTTCTTT. This encodes CASQVYTEAFF.